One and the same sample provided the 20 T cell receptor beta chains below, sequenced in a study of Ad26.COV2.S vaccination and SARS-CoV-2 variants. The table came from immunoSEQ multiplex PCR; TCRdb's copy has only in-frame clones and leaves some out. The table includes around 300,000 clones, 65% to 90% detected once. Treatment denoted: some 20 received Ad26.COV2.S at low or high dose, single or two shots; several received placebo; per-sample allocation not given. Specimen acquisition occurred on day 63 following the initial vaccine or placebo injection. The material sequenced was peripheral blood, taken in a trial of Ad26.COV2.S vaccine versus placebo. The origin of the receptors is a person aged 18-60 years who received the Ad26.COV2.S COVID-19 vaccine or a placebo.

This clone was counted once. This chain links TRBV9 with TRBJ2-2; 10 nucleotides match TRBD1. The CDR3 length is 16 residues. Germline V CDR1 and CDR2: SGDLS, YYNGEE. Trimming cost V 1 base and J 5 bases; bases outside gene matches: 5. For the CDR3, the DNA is TGTGCCAGCAGCGTAACCGGGACAGGGGTGACCGGGGAGCTGTTTTTT. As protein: CASSVTGTGVTGELFF.

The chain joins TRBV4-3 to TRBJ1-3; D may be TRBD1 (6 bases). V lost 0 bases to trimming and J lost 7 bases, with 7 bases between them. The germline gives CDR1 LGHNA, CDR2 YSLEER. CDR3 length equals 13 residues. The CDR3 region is CASSQERGNTIYF. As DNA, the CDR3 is TGCGCCAGCAGCCAAGAAAGGGGGAACACCATATATTTT.

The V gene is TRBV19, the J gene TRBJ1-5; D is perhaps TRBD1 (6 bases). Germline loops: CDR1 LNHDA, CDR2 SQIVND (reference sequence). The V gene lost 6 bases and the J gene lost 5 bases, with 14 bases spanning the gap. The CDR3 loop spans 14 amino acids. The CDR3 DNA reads TGTGCCAGTAGATGGGACACCGGGTATCAGCCCCAGCATTTT. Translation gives CASRWDTGYQPQHF.

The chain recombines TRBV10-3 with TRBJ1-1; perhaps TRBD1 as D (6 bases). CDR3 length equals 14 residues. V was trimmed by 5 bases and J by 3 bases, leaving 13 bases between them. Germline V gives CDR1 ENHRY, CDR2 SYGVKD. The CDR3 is CAISNRAYDTEAFF. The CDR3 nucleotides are TGTGCCATCAGTAACAGGGCATACGACACTGAAGCTTTCTTT.

This CDR3 is CASSFQGQNTEAFF. The CDR3, as DNA: TGCGCCAGCAGCTTTCAGGGGCAGAACACTGAAGCTTTCTTT. The chain is built from TRBV5-1 and TRBJ1-1; weak D call: TRBD1 (6 bases). This CDR3 is 14 amino acids long. The germline V gene has CDR1 SGHRS and CDR2 YFSETQ. V shed 2 bases and J shed 1 base, with 9 bases lying between them.

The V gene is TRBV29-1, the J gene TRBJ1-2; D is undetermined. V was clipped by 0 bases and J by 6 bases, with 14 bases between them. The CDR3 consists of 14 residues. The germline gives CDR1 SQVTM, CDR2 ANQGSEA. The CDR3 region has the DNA TGCAGCGTTGAAGATCTTCGGGCAGGCCATGGCTACACCTTC. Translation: CSVEDLRAGHGYTF.

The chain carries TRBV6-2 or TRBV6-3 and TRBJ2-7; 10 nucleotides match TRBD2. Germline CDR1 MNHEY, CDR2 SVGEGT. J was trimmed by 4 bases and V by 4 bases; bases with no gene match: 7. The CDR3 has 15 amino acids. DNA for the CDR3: TGTGCCAGCAGTTCTCATAGCGGGGGGCTATACGAGCAGTACTTC. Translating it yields CASSSHSGGLYEQYF.

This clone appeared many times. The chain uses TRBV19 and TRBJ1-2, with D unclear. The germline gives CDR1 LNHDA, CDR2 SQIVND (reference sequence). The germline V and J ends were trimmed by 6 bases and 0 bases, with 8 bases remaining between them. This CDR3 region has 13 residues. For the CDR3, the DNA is TGTGCCAGTAGCGGACGGACTAACTATGGCTACACCTTC. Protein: CASSGRTNYGYTF.

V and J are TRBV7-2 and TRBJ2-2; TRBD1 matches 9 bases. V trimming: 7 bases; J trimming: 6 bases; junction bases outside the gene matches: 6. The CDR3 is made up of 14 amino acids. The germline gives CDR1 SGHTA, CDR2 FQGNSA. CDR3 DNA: TGTGCCAGCACCTTGACAGGGGGTGCCGGGGAGCTGTTTTTT. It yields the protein CASTLTGGAGELFF.

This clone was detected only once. In DNA, the CDR3 is TGTGCCAGCAGTTTCACGGACAATCAGCCCCAGCATTTT. Protein: CASSFTDNQPQHF. The chain uses TRBV28 and TRBJ1-5; unclear D gene. Germline values: CDR1 MDHEN, CDR2 SYDVKM. The CDR3 has 13 residues. The ends were cut back, 3 bases at V and 3 bases at J, with 6 bases in the middle.

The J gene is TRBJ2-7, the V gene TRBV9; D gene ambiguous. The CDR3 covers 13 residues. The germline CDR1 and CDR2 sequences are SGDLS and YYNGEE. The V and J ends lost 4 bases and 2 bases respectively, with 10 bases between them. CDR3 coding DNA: TGTGCCAGCAGCCCTTCACGTACCTACGAGCAGTACTTC. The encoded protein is CASSPSRTYEQYF. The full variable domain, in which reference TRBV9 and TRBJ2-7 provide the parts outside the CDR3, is DSGVTQTPKHLITATGQRVTLRCSPRSGDLSVYWYQQSLDQGLQFLIQYYNGEERAKGNILERFSAQQFPDLHSELNLSSLELGDSALYFCASSPSRTYEQYFGPGTRLTVT.

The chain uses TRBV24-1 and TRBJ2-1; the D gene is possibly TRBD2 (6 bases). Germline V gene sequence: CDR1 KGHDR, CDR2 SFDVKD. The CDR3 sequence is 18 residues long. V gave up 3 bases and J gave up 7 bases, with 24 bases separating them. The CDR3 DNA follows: TGTGCCACCAGTGATCCAAAGATGGGGGGACTGTTACTAAATGAGCAGTTCTTC. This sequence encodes CATSDPKMGGLLLNEQFF.

The CDR3 sequence: CASSYTSGETDTQYF. The CDR3 DNA is TGTGCCAGCAGTTACACTAGCGGGGAAACAGATACGCAGTATTTT. The rearrangement uses TRBV28 and TRBJ2-3; 10 bases match TRBD2. V was clipped by 4 bases and J by 3 bases; unmatched bases: 4. CDR1 is MDHEN and CDR2 is SYDVKM in the germline V gene. This CDR3 has 15 residues.

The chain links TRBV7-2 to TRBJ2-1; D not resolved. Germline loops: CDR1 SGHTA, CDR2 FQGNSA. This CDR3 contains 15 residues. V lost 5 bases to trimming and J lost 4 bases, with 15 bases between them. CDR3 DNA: TGTGCCAGCAGCCCGGCTTCTGGGCGTTACAATGAGCAGTTCTTC. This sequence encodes CASSPASGRYNEQFF.

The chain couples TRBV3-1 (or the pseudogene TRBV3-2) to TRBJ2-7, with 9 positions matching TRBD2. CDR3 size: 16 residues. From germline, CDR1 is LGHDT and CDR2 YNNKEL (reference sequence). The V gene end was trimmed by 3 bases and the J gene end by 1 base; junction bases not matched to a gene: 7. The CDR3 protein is CASSQRGGILSYEQYF. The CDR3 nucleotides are TGTGCCAGCAGCCAGCGGGGGGGGATTCTATCCTACGAGCAGTACTTC.

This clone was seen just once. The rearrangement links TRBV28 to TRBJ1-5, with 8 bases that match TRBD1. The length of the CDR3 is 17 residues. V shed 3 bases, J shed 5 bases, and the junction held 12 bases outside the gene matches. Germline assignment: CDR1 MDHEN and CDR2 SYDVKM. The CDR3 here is CASSFIWAGGMDQPQHF. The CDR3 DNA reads TGTGCCAGCAGTTTTATTTGGGCAGGGGGCATGGATCAGCCCCAGCATTTT.

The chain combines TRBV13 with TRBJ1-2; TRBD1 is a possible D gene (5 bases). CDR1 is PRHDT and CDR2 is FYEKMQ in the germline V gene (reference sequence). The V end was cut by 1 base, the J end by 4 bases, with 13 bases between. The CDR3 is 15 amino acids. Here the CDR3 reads CASSLASQGRYGYTF. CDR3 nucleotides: TGTGCCAGCAGCTTAGCCTCCCAGGGACGCTATGGCTACACCTTC.

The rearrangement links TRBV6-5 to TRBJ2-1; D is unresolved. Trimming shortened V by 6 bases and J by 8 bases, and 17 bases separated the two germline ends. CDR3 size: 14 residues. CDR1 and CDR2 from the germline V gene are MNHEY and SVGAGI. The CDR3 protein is CASSHLYRWDEQFF. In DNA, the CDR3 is TGTGCCAGCAGCCACCTTTACCGATGGGATGAGCAGTTCTTC.

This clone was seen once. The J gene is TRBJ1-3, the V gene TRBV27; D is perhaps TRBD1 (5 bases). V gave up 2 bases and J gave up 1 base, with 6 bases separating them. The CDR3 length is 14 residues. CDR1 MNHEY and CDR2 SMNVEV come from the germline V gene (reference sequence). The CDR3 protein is CASSLQGSGNTIYF. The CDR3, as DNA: TGTGCCAGCAGTTTACAGGGTTCTGGAAACACCATATATTTT.

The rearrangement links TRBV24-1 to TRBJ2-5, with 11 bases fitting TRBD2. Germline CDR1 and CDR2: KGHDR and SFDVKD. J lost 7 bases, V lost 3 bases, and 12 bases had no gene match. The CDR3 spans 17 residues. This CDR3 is CATSDDTSGGLRGTQYF. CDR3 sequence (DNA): TGTGCCACCAGTGATGATACTAGCGGGGGACTAAGAGGGACCCAGTACTTC.